The 21 T cell receptor beta chains below come from one sample, sequenced in a study of siplizumab effects on memory and regulatory T cells. The data were produced by immunoSEQ multiplex PCR, yet TCRdb's version contains in-frame clones alone and is incomplete. Here the sample spans 15,000 or so clones, roughly 40% being singletons. Their antigen targets remain unknown. The cells of the mixed lymphocyte reaction underwent an approximately six-day coculture at 37°C. Sample: CFSE-low (dividing) CD4+ T cells sorted from an allogeneic mixed lymphocyte reaction. Receptors originate from a human donor in good health; the cells came from an allogeneic mixed lymphocyte reaction. Some clones in this sample may be carry-over from other donors' samples.

V and J are TRBV28 and TRBJ1-2; no definite D call. Deletions cut 6 bases from V and 7 bases from J, with 21 bases between. CDR3 length: 15 residues. Per germline, CDR1 MDHEN and CDR2 SYDVKM. The CDR3 coding sequence is TGTGCCAGCAGCCAACCAAGGAGTAGGGTTGGTGGCTACACCTTC. Amino acids: CASSQPRSRVGGYTF.

This clone occurred once. The chain is built from TRBV19 and TRBJ1-5; D possibly corresponds to TRBD1 (6 bases). This CDR3 has 15 amino acids. Germline V gene lookup returns CDR1 LNHDA and CDR2 SQIVND (reference sequence). V was clipped by 10 bases and J by 0 bases, with 16 bases between them. CDR3: CATQPRGASNQPQHF. The CDR3 bases are TGTGCCACCCAACCTCGGGGGGCTAGCAATCAGCCCCAGCATTTT.

The gene calls are TRBV2 and TRBJ2-3; the match to TRBD2 covers 8 bases. This CDR3 comprises 14 residues. Germline assignment: CDR1 SNHLY and CDR2 FYNNEI. The ends lost 10 bases at V and 3 bases at J; junction bases unmatched: 9. The DNA for the CDR3 is TGTGCCACGAAACCGGGACTAGGGACAGATACGCAGTATTTT. Protein: CATKPGLGTDTQYF.

By its share, this clone is medium-sized (0.01 to 0.1%). The chain joins TRBV18 to TRBJ2-7; no clear D. Germline lookup yields CDR1 KGHSH and CDR2 LQKENI. This CDR3 is 15 amino acids long. Trimming pared 4 bases from V and 2 bases from J, leaving 15 bases between. The CDR3 sequence is CASSQGRTGPYEQYF. CDR3 nucleotides: TGTGCCAGCTCACAGGGCAGGACCGGTCCCTACGAGCAGTACTTC.

V usage is TRBV5-1 and J usage is TRBJ2-2; 7 positions agree with TRBD1. V lost 3 bases and J lost 0; bases outside the gene matches: 2. The CDR3 is 15 residues long. Germline V gives CDR1 SGHRS, CDR2 YFSETQ. The CDR3 DNA reads TGCGCCAGCAGCTGGGGACAGACGAACACCGGGGAGCTGTTTTTT. It encodes CASSWGQTNTGELFF.

This chain connects TRBV5-1 to TRBJ1-3; D gene uncertain. V was shortened by 4 bases and J by 0 bases, with 8 bases between the two germline ends. Germline values: CDR1 SGHRS, CDR2 YFSETQ. The CDR3 is 14 amino acids. The CDR3 coding sequence is TGCGCCAGCAGCCCCGGGGACTCTGGAAACACCATATATTTT. Translating it yields CASSPGDSGNTIYF.

This chain connects TRBV6-6 to TRBJ1-2; 7 positions match TRBD1. V dropped 6 bases and J dropped 3; count of bases not matched to a gene: 10. Germline V gene data show CDR1 as MNHNY and CDR2 as SVGAGI (reference sequence). The CDR3 loop spans 15 amino acids. CDR3 bases: TGTGCCAGCAGGCGAAACCTAGGGACAGACTATGGCTACACCTTC. Residues: CASRRNLGTDYGYTF.

This clone was observed at least ten times. The chain couples TRBV27 to TRBJ2-3; 12 bases agree with TRBD1. The J segment lost 5 bases and the V segment lost 0 bases, leaving 6 bases of the junction unmatched. This CDR3 contains 17 residues. Per germline, CDR1 MNHEY and CDR2 SMNVEV (reference sequence). This CDR3 reads CASSLSWGTGGRDTQYF. The CDR3 bases are TGTGCCAGCAGTTTATCTTGGGGGACAGGGGGCCGAGATACGCAGTATTTT.

In this sample, this clone turned up a few times. The chain uses TRBV11-2 and TRBJ2-3; 7 bases are a match to TRBD1. The length of the CDR3 is 12 residues. V lost 8 bases and J lost 3; bases outside the gene matches: 2. Germline V gene data show CDR1 as SGHAT and CDR2 as FQNNGV. CDR3 loop: CASLQGTDTQYF. CDR3 in DNA: TGTGCCAGCCTACAGGGGACAGATACGCAGTATTTT. The full variable domain, with the rest looked up from reference TRBV11-2 and TRBJ2-3, is EAGVAQSPRYKIIEKRQSVAFWCNPISGHATLYWYQQILGQGPKLLIQFQNNGVVDDSQLPKDRFSAERLKGVDSTLKIQPAKLEDSAVYLCASLQGTDTQYFGPGTRLTVL.

V usage is TRBV19 and J usage is TRBJ1-3; no definite D call. CDR3 length: 12 amino acids. The germline CDR1 and CDR2 sequences are LNHDA and SQIVND (reference sequence). V was shortened by 3 bases and J by 3 bases, with 3 bases between the two germline ends. The CDR3 sequence is CASSIIGNTIYF. The CDR3 bases are TGTGCCAGTAGTATCATTGGAAACACCATATATTTT. The entire variable domain, with the rest obtained from reference TRBV19 and TRBJ1-3, is as follows: DGGITQSPKYLFRKEGQNVTLSCEQNLNHDAMYWYRQDPGQGLRLIYYSQIVNDFQKGDIAEGYSVSREKKESFPLTVTSAQKNPTAFYLCASSIIGNTIYFGEGSWLTVV.

The gene calls are TRBV28 and TRBJ1-2, with D unresolved. Trimming took 4 bases from V and 2 from J, leaving 14 bases between them. The CDR3 consists of 15 residues. Germline loops: CDR1 MDHEN, CDR2 SYDVKM. The CDR3 here is CASSSSSWANYGYTF. CDR3 nucleotides: TGTGCCAGCAGTTCGTCGTCGTGGGCCAACTATGGCTACACCTTC.

The V and J genes are TRBV10-3 and TRBJ2-7; 8 bases agree with TRBD1. In germline, CDR1 is ENHRY, CDR2 SYGVKD. The CDR3 runs to 15 residues. Trimming took 2 bases from V and 3 from J; bases not matched to a gene: 6. The CDR3 DNA follows: TGTGCCATCAGTGAGCCAGGGACAGGACTCTACGAGCAGTACTTC. This encodes CAISEPGTGLYEQYF.

This clone is labeled as medium-sized. The same CDR3 also results from other DNA sequences found in this sample. The gene calls are TRBV20-1 and TRBJ2-7; D not certain. This CDR3 comprises 11 residues. Germline V gives CDR1 DFQATT, CDR2 SNEGSKA (reference sequence). V was cut by 5 bases and J by 3 bases, with 8 bases left in between. The CDR3 here is CSAPGDYEQYF. The CDR3 DNA is TGCAGTGCTCCGGGCGACTACGAGCAGTACTTC.

The chain uses TRBV4-1 and TRBJ2-7; TRBD1 matches 8 bases. The CDR3 is 15 amino acids. The J segment lost 0 bases and the V segment lost 0 bases, leaving 1 base of the junction unmatched. Germline lookup yields CDR1 MGHRA and CDR2 YSYEKL. CDR3 sequence (DNA): TGCGCCAGCAGCCAAGAAACAGGGGGCTCCTACGAGCAGTACTTC. It codes for CASSQETGGSYEQYF.

The gene calls are TRBV5-6 and TRBJ1-1, with D perhaps TRBD1 (5 bases). The germline CDR1 and CDR2 sequences are SGHDT and YYEEEE. This CDR3 region has 14 residues. V was cut by 2 bases and J by 3 bases, with 11 bases left in between. CDR3 bases: TGTGCCAGCAGCTTTATAGGCAGGGACACTGAAGCTTTCTTT. It is translated as CASSFIGRDTEAFF. Complete variable domain (other parts from reference TRBV5-6 and TRBJ1-1): DAGVTQSPTHLIKTRGQQVTLRCSPKSGHDTVSWYQQALGQGPQFIFQYYEEEERQRGNFPDRFSGHQFPNYSSELNVNALLLGDSALYLCASSFIGRDTEAFFGQGTRLTVV.

The chain recombines TRBV9 with TRBJ2-1; TRBD2 is a possible D gene (5 bases). The V end was cut by 1 base, the J end by 0 bases, with 8 bases between. Germline CDR1 reads SGDLS; CDR2 reads YYNGEE. The CDR3 length is 15 residues. CDR3 loop: CASSVSGYSYNEQFF. CDR3 DNA: TGTGCCAGCAGCGTAAGCGGTTACTCCTACAATGAGCAGTTCTTC.

This clone rates as medium-sized. This chain uses TRBV13 with TRBJ2-7, with no clear D. Germline CDR1 is PRHDT and CDR2 is FYEKMQ (reference sequence). The CDR3 length is 13 residues. Trimming took 2 bases from V and 3 from J, leaving 8 bases between them. This CDR3 reads CASSLRVGYEQYF. The DNA of the CDR3 is TGTGCCAGCAGCTTACGGGTCGGCTACGAGCAGTACTTC.

This sequence joins TRBV18 and TRBJ2-3; D gene uncertain. Between the trimmed V and J ends, which lost 6 bases and 7 bases, there was a span of 17 bases. CDR3 size: 14 residues. From germline, CDR1 is KGHSH and CDR2 LQKENI. The CDR3 loop is CASSPGAATYTQYF. CDR3 sequence (DNA): TGTGCCAGCTCCCCCGGAGCAGCGACGTATACGCAGTATTTT.

The chain uses TRBV10-3 and TRBJ2-3; TRBD2 matches at 8 bases. Unmatched junction bases numbered 4, after V lost 6 bases and J lost 2 bases. The CDR3 extends over 14 amino acids. Per the germline V gene, CDR1 is ENHRY and CDR2 is SYGVKD. The CDR3 coding sequence is TGTGCCATCAGAATAGCGGGAAACACAGATACGCAGTATTTT. Encoded protein: CAIRIAGNTDTQYF.

In its sample, this clone was seen a few times. This sequence joins TRBV2 and TRBJ1-4, with 9 bases matching TRBD1. V lost 3 bases and J lost 7; bases outside the gene matches: 12. The CDR3 loop spans 17 amino acids. Looked up from germline, CDR1 is SNHLY and CDR2 is FYNNEI. The CDR3 sequence: CASSEKGTGTGVEKLFF. In nucleotides, the CDR3 is TGTGCCAGCAGTGAGAAGGGGACAGGGACGGGGGTTGAAAAACTGTTTTTT.

By its share, this clone is medium-sized. This chain connects TRBV11-2 to TRBJ1-2; D ambiguous. This CDR3 contains 15 residues. The germline V gene has CDR1 SGHAT and CDR2 FQNNGV. The V gene lost 5 bases and the J gene lost 0 bases, with 13 bases spanning the gap. CDR3 loop: CASSHGPVANYGYTF. The CDR3 DNA is TGTGCCAGCAGCCACGGACCTGTCGCTAACTATGGCTACACCTTC. Filled out from reference TRBV11-2 and TRBJ1-2, the complete variable domain reads EAGVAQSPRYKIIEKRQSVAFWCNPISGHATLYWYQQILGQGPKLLIQFQNNGVVDDSQLPKDRFSAERLKGVDSTLKIQPAKLEDSAVYLCASSHGPVANYGYTFGSGTRLTVV.